Presented here are 8 T cell receptor beta chains from one specimen sequenced in a study of identical twins (dated by TCRdb to 2016 to 2018). Library construction relied on 5' RACE. TCRdb records Illumina HiSeq 2000 as the sequencer. Using fastp at Q25 and MiXCR, TCRdb reprocessed the public reads and kept productive beta chains. Each CDR3 protein appears once, grouped with its most common genes and DNA. The sample data list about 720,000 distinct CDR3 sequences, and 15% to 20% of these were observed just once. The ten largest clones add up to about 12% of the sample. These data are also associated with another study on T cells expressing NK-cell markers.

Sequenced input: PBMCs. The receptors come from a woman aged 18-30 years in good health.

This chain connects TRBV6-6 to TRBJ1-2; D perhaps matches TRBD1 (5 bases). The CDR3 extends over 13 amino acids. CDR1 and CDR2 from the germline V gene are MNHNY and SVGAGI (reference sequence). With 6 bases removed from V and 8 bases from J, the gap between germline ends came to 16 bases. CDR3 in DNA: TGTGCCAGCAGCAGGGACCGCGCTGAAGGCTACACCTTC. It translates to CASSRDRAEGYTF.

This clonotype was seen a few times. V is TRBV20-1 and J is TRBJ1-5, with TRBD1 identical over 10 bases. The length of the CDR3 is 14 residues. In germline, CDR1 is DFQATT, CDR2 SNEGSKA (reference sequence). V lost 4 bases, J lost 14 bases, and 14 bases stayed unmatched. The CDR3 is CSAIGTGELYREHF. The CDR3 bases are TGCAGTGCTATCGGGACAGGGGAGCTCTACCGGGAGCATTTT.

This chain joins TRBV20-1 and TRBJ2-7; maybe TRBD1 (6 bases). CDR1 DFQATT and CDR2 SNEGSKA come from the germline V gene (reference sequence). The CDR3 consists of 13 residues. V lost 5 bases and J lost 2, with 13 bases in between. CDR3 in amino acids: CSASSTGTYEQYF. CDR3 sequence (DNA): TGCAGTGCTTCCTCGACAGGAACCTACGAGCAGTACTTC.

V and J are TRBV5-1 and TRBJ2-3; D is uncertain. V shed 0 bases and J shed 0 bases, with 11 bases lying between them. The CDR3 extends over 16 amino acids. Per germline, CDR1 SGHRS and CDR2 YFSETQ. In DNA form, the CDR3 reads TGCGCCAGCAGCTTGGCCGGTCCTCCTAGCACAGATACGCAGTATTTT. Protein sequence: CASSLAGPPSTDTQYF. Combining the CDR3 with reference TRBV5-1 and TRBJ2-3 gives the whole variable domain KAGVTQTPRYLIKTRGQQVTLSCSPISGHRSVSWYQQTPGQGLQFLFEYFSETQRNKGNFPGRFSGRQFSNSRSEMNVSTLELGDSALYLCASSLAGPPSTDTQYFGPGTRLTVL.

This clonotype showed up just a few times. The chain recombines TRBV9 with TRBJ2-7, with D tentatively TRBD1 (6 bases). Trimming removed 4 bases from V and 2 bases from J, with 19 bases in between. Germline V gene lookup returns CDR1 SGDLS and CDR2 YYNGEE. The CDR3 is made up of 16 amino acids. CDR3 DNA sequence: TGTGCCAGCAGCACCGGGACACCCATCCATACCTACGAGCAGTACTTC. Residues: CASSTGTPIHTYEQYF.

The chain carries TRBV7-8 and TRBJ1-4; D is ambiguous. Germline values: CDR1 SGHVS, CDR2 FQNEAQ. V was shortened by 5 bases and J by 5 bases, with 9 bases between the two germline ends. CDR3 size: 13 residues. In DNA, the CDR3 is TGTGCCAGCAGCCGACGGCCGAATGAAAAACTGTTTTTT. It codes for CASSRRPNEKLFF.

This clonotype was counted only a few times. The V call is TRBV13, the J call TRBJ2-7; D not certain. Trimming pared 0 bases from V and 4 bases from J, leaving 10 bases between. This CDR3 spans 14 amino acids. CDR1 is PRHDT and CDR2 is FYEKMQ in the germline V gene (reference sequence). CDR3 nucleotide sequence: TGTGCCAGCAGCTTAGGAGGAGTCGAGTACGAGCAGTACTTC. Protein: CASSLGGVEYEQYF.

The chain is built from TRBV24-1 and TRBJ2-2, with a possible D match to TRBD2 (7 bases). The CDR3 contains 16 residues. The germline CDR1 and CDR2 sequences are KGHDR and SFDVKD. V was shortened by 2 bases and J by 5 bases, with 14 bases between the two germline ends. CDR3 DNA: TGTGCCACCAGTGATTCCGGGGGGCCTAAAACCGGGGAGCTGTTTTTT. Protein sequence: CATSDSGGPKTGELFF.